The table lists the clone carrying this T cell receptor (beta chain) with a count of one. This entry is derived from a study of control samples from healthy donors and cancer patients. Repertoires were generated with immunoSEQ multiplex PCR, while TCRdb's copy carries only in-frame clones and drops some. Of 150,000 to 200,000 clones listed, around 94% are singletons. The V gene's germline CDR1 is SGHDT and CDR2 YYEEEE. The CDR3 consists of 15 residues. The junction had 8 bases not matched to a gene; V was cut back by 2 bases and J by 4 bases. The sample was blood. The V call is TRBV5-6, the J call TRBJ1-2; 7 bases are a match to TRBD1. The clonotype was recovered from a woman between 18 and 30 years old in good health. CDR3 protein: CASSLTGATFYGYTF. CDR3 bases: TGTGCCAGCAGCTTAACAGGGGCGACATTCTATGGCTACACCTTC.